This T cell receptor (beta chain) stems from a study of shared clonotypes between healthy human individuals. In the original analysis: ImmunoSEQ supplied junction-only sequences lacking quality scores, so filtering was different. TCRdb keeps only in-frame clones here, not all; method: immunoSEQ multiplex PCR. D and trimming come from the DNA, and the V and J calls and clone size come from that table. The sample has 450,000 to 700,000 clones, 95% seen once; the top ten hold about 0.11%. Study results and limitations: Despite large depth, rarefaction showed incomplete sorted-subset sequencing. The sharing of 5% to 6.5% of naive CD4 clonotypes was seen across a handful of donors.

Concerning this clone itself: Its antigen is not known. Additional DNA sequences in this sample encode the identical CDR3.

CDR3 length: 12 residues. Germline CDR1 reads SEHNR; CDR2 reads FQNEAQ (reference sequence). V was shortened by 6 bases and J by 2 bases, with 7 bases between the two germline ends. Naive CD8 cells were CD45RO-negative, positively selected for CCR7, excluding terminally differentiated effector memory CD45RA+ cells. Each donor was a Caucasian adult residing in Nashville, Tennessee. Input material: naive CD8+ T cells sorted from blood. J is TRBJ1-1 and V is TRBV7-9; possibly TRBD1 for D (5 bases). This clonotype was sampled from a woman in her 30s in good health. CDR3 nucleotides: TGTGCCAGCAGGACAGTCAACACTGAAGCTTTCTTT. Amino acid sequence: CASRTVNTEAFF.